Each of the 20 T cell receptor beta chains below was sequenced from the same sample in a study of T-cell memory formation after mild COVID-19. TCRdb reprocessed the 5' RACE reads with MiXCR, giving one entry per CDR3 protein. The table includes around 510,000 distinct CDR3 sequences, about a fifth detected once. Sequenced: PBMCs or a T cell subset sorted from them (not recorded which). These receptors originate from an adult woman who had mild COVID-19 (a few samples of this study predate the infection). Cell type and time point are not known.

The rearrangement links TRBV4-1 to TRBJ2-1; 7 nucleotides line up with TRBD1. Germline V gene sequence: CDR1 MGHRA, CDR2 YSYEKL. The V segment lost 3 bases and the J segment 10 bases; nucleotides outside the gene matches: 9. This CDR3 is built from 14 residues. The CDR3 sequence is CASSHTEDRREQFF. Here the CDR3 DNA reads TGCGCCAGCAGCCATACCGAGGACAGGAGGGAGCAGTTCTTC.

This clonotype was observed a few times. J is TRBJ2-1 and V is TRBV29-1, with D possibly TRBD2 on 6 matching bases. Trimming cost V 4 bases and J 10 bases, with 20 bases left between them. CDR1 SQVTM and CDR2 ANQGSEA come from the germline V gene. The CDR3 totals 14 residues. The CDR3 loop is CSVANSGRIGEQFF. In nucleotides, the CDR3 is TGCAGCGTTGCGAATAGCGGCCGGATCGGCGAGCAGTTCTTC.

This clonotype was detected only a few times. The CDR3 coding sequence is TGCAGCGTTCCACAGGGGGCCACAGATACGCAGTATTTT. It is translated as CSVPQGATDTQYF. The chain employs TRBV29-1 and TRBJ2-3, with 9 bases aligning to TRBD1. V gave up 5 bases and J gave up 2 bases; unmatched junction bases: 2. The CDR3 contains 13 residues. The germline CDR1 and CDR2 sequences are SQVTM and ANQGSEA.

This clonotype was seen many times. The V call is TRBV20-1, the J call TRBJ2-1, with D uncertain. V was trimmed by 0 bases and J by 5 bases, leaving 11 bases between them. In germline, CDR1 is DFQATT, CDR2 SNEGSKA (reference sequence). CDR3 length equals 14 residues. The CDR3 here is CSARDGGSHNEQFF. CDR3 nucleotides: TGCAGTGCTAGAGATGGTGGTAGCCACAATGAGCAGTTCTTC.

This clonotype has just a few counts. CDR3 residues: CASSEGPPGQPQHF. For the CDR3, the DNA is TGTGCCAGCAGTGAAGGGCCACCCGGGCAGCCCCAGCATTTT. The chain recombines TRBV2 with TRBJ1-5; D uncertain. Trimming shortened V by 1 base and J by 7 bases, and 11 bases separated the two germline ends. CDR1 is SNHLY, CDR2 FYNNEI, per germline. The CDR3 is 14 amino acids.

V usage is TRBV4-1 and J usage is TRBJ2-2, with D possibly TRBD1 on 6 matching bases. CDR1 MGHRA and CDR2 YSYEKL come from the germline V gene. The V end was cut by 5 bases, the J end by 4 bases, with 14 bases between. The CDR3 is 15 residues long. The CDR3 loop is CASSIGGRGTGELFF. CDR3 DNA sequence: TGCGCCAGCAGCATAGGGGGACGAGGCACCGGGGAGCTGTTTTTT.

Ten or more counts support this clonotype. CDR3 DNA: TGCGCCAGCAGCGGTTTGGCAGGCACAGATACGCAGTATTTT. Translation gives CASSGLAGTDTQYF. V and J are TRBV5-1 and TRBJ2-3; no reliable D call. Germline CDR1 and CDR2: SGHRS and YFSETQ. The V gene lost 4 bases and the J gene lost 1 base, with 10 bases spanning the gap. The CDR3 extends over 14 amino acids.

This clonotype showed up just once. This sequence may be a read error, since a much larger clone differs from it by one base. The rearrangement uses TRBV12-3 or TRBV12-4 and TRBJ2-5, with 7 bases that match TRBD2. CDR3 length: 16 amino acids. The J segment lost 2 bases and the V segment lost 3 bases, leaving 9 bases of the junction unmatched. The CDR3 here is CASSFDRSAGQETQYF. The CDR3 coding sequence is TGTGCCAGCAGTTTCGATAGATCAGCGGGACAAGAGACCCAGTACTTC.

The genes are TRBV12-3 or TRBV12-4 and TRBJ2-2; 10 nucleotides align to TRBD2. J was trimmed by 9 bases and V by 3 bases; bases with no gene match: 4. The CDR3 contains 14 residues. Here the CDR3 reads CASSFDSGRRELFF. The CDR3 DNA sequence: TGTGCCAGCAGTTTTGATAGCGGGAGGAGGGAGCTGTTTTTT.

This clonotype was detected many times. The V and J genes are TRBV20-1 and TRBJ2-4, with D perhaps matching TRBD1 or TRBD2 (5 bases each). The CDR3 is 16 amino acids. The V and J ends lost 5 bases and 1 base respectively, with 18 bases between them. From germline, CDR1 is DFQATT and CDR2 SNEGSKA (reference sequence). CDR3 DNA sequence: TGCAGTGCTTCCCGGAAAGGGGCTAGCGCCAAAAACATTCAGTACTTC. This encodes CSASRKGASAKNIQYF.

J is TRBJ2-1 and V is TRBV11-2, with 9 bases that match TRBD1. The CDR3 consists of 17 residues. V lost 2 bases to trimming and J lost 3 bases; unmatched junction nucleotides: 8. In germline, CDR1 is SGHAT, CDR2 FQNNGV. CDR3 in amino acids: CASSLLAGTGIYNEQFF. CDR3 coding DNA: TGTGCCAGCAGCTTACTAGCCGGGACAGGGATCTACAATGAGCAGTTCTTC.

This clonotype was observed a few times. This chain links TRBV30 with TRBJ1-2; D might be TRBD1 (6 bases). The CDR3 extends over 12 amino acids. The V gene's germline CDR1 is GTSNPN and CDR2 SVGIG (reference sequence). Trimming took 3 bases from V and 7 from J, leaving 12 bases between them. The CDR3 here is CAWRYGGGGYTF. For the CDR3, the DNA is TGTGCCTGGAGGTACGGGGGCGGTGGCTACACCTTC.

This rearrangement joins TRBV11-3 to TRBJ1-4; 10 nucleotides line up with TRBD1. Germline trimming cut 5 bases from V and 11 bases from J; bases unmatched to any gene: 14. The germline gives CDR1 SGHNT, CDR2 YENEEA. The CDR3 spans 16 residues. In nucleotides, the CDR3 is TGTGCCAGCAGCCAAAGGAGGACAGGGGGGCTTCGGAAACTGTTTTTT. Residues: CASSQRRTGGLRKLFF.

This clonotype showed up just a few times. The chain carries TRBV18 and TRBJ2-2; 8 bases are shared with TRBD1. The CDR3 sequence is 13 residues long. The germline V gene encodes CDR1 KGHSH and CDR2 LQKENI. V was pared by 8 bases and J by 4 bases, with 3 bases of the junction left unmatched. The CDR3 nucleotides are TGTGCCAGCCGACAGGGGTCCACCGGGGAGCTGTTTTTT. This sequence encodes CASRQGSTGELFF.

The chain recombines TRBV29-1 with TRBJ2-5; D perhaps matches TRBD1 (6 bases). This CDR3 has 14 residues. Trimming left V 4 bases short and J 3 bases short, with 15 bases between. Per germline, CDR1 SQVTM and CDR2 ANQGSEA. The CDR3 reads CSVARASGEETQYF. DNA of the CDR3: TGCAGCGTTGCCCGGGCCTCAGGGGAAGAGACCCAGTACTTC.

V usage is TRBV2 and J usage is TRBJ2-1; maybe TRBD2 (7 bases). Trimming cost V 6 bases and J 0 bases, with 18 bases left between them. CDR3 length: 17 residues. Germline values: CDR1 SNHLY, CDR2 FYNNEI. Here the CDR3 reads CASSGEGVLSSYNEQFF. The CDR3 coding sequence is TGTGCCAGCAGCGGGGAGGGGGTGTTGAGCTCCTACAATGAGCAGTTCTTC.

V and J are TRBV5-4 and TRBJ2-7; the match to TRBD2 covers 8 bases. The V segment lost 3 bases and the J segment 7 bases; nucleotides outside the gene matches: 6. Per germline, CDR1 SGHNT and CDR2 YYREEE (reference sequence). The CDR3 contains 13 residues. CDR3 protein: CASSSPGGREQYF. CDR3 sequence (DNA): TGTGCCAGCAGCTCCCCGGGAGGGAGGGAGCAGTACTTC.

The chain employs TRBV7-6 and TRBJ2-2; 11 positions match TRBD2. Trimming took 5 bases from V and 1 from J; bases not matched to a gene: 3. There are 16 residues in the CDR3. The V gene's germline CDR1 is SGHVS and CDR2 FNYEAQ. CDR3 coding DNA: TGTGCCAGCAGCCTACTAGCGGGGGTGAACACCGGGGAGCTGTTTTTT. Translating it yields CASSLLAGVNTGELFF.

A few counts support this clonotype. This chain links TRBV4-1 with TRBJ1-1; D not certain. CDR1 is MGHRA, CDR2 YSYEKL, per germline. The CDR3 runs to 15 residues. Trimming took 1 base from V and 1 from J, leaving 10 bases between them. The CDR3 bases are TGCGCCAGCAGCCAAGGCGTCAGGCAGAACACTGAAGCTTTCTTT. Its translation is CASSQGVRQNTEAFF.

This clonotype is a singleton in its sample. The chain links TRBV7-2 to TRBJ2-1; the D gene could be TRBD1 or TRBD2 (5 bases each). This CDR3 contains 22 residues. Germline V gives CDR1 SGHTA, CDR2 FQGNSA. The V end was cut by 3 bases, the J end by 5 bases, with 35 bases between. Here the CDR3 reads CASSLRGSGMERPRDRDNEQFF. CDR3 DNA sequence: TGTGCCAGCAGCTTGAGAGGTTCCGGGATGGAACGACCAAGGGACCGGGACAATGAGCAGTTCTTC.